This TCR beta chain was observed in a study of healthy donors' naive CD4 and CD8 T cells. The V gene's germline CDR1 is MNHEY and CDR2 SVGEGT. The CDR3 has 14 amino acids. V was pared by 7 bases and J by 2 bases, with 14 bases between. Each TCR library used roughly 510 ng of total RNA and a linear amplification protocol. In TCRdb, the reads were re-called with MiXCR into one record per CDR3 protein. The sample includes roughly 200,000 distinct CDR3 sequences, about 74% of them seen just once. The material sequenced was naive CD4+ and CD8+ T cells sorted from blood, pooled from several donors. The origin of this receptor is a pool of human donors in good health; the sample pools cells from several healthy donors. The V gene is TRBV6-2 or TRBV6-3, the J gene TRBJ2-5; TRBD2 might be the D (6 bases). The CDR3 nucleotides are TGTGCCAGCAAGGTCGGAGGGTGGCAAGAGACCCAGTACTTC. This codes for CASKVGGWQETQYF.